What follows describes a single TCR beta chain. The sample comes from a study of blood T cell repertoires in COVID-19. The CDR3 runs to 14 residues. The germline V gene has CDR1 SGDLS and CDR2 YYNGEE. V was trimmed by 1 base and J by 1 base, leaving 8 bases between them. Assay: immunoSEQ multiplex PCR; the TCRdb copy retains only in-frame clones and omits some. The sample has about 200,000 clones, roughly 86% seen once; the top ten hold around 23%. Material: PBMCs or T cells enriched from blood (not recorded which). The clonotype comes from a woman in her forties in a cohort exposed to, infected with or recovered from COVID-19 (not recorded which). The chain has TRBV9 and TRBJ1-2; perhaps TRBD1 as D (5 bases). CDR3 loop: CASSVSGGNYGYTF. Here the CDR3 DNA reads TGTGCCAGCAGCGTAAGCGGGGGTAACTATGGCTACACCTTC.